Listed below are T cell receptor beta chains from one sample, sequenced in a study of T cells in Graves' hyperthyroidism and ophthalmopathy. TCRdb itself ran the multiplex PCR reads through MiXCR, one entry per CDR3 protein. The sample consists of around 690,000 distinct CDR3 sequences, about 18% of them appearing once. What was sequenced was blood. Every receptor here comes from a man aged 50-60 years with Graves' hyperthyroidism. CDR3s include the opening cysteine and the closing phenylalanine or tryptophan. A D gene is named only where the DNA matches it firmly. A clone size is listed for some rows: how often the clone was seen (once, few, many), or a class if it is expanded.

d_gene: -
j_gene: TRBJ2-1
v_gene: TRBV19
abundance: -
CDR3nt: TGTGCCAGTAATCCGACGGGGGCAAACCTTTTCTACAATGAGCAGTTCTTC
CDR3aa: CASNPTGANLFYNEQFF

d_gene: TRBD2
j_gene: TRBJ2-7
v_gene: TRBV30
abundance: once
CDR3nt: TGTCCACTGGAGCTAGCGGGAGCCTACGAGCAGTACTTC
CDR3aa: CPLELAGAYEQYF

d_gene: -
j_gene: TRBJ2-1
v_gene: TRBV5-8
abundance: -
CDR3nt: TGTGCCAGCAGCCCACTTCAGGGTCTCTCCTACAATGAGCAGTTCTTC
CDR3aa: CASSPLQGLSYNEQFF

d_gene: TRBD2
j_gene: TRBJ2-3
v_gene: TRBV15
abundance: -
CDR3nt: TGTGCCACCAGCAGAGATCTGACTAGCGTAGGCACAGATACGCAGTATTTT
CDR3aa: CATSRDLTSVGTDTQYF

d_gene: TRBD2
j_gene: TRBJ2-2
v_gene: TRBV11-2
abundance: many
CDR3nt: TGTGCCAGCAGCTTGCCGGGACTAGCGGGAGGCACCGGGGAGCTGTTTTTT
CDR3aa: CASSLPGLAGGTGELFF

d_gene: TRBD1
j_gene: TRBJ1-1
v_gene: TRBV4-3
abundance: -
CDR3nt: TGCGCCAGCAGCCAAGATCTGCATACTTTGAGGGACAGCCTATTGAACACTGAAGCTTTCTTT
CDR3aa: CASSQDLHTLRDSLLNTEAFF

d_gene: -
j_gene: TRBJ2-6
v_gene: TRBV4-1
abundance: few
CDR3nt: TGCGCCAGCAGCCAAGTGGGGAGGGGGACTGGGGCCAACGTCCTGACTTTC
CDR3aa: CASSQVGRGTGANVLTF

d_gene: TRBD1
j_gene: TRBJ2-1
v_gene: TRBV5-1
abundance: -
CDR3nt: TGCGCCAGCAGCCCGGGACAGGGGGCCATGAATGAGCAGTTCTTC
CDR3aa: CASSPGQGAMNEQFF

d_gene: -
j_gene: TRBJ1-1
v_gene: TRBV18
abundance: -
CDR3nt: TGTGCCAGCTCACCACCTTGGGGGATTGCGAACACTGAAGCTTTCTTT
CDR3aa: CASSPPWGIANTEAFF

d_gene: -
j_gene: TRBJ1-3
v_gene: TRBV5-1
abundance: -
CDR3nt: TGCGCCAGCAGACCGAGTAGCTCTGGAAACACCATATATTTT
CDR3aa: CASRPSSSGNTIYF

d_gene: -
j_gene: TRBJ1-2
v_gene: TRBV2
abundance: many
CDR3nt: TGTGCCAGCAGGGACATGGTTAGCTATGGCTACACCTTC
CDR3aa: CASRDMVSYGYTF